Shown below are 23 T cell receptor beta chains from a single sample sequenced in a study of blood T cells in healthy people across ages. Next came a second PCR, run for about 7 to 12 cycles, which used a sample-barcoded 5' primer along with a J-beta primer mix. TCRdb fed the 5' RACE reads into MiXCR, producing one record per CDR3 protein. The sample has some 930,000 distinct CDR3 sequences, 25% to 35% seen once; the top ten hold roughly 10%. These data were also reused for a study on T cells of mothers and their children.

Input material: blood. The receptors come from a woman aged 40 to 50 in good health.

The V and J genes are TRBV28 and TRBJ2-5, with D possibly called TRBD1 or TRBD2 (6 bases each). The V end was cut by 6 bases, the J end by 4 bases, with 18 bases between. Germline CDR1 and CDR2: MDHEN and SYDVKM. This CDR3 contains 15 residues. The CDR3, as DNA: TGTGCCAGCAGCCAAGGGGGAGGTGCGGGAGAGACCCAGTACTTC. Its translation is CASSQGGGAGETQYF.

This clonotype has just a few counts. The CDR3 nucleotides read TGTGCCATCAGTGAGGGGGTGAGGAACACTGAAGCTTTCTTT. Protein sequence: CAISEGVRNTEAFF. The chain carries TRBV10-3 and TRBJ1-1; no definite D call. The CDR3 contains 14 residues. Trimming shortened V by 2 bases and J by 1 base, and 8 bases separated the two germline ends. Germline CDR1 and CDR2: ENHRY and SYGVKD.

The chain uses TRBV20-1 and TRBJ1-2; D gene uncertain. The germline V and J ends were trimmed by 3 bases and 4 bases, with 15 bases remaining between them. CDR1 is DFQATT, CDR2 SNEGSKA, per germline (reference sequence). This CDR3 comprises 14 residues. The CDR3 DNA is TGCAGTGCTAGCATAGGGTGGTCAGGCTATGGCTACACCTTC. Amino acid sequence: CSASIGWSGYGYTF.

In its sample, this clonotype was seen a few times. The chain carries TRBV7-9 and TRBJ1-2; TRBD1 aligns across 8 bases. Germline V gene lookup returns CDR1 SEHNR and CDR2 FQNEAQ (reference sequence). Trimming cost V 6 bases and J 8 bases; bases outside gene matches: 8. CDR3 length: 13 residues. In DNA, the CDR3 is TGTGCCAGCAGGATAGACAGGGGAAAAGGCTACACCTTC. Translation gives CASRIDRGKGYTF. Supplemented by reference TRBV7-9 and TRBJ1-2, the full variable domain reads DTGVSQNPRHKITKRGQNVTFRCDPISEHNRLYWYRQTLGQGPEFLTYFQNEAQLEKSRLLSDRFSAERPKGSFSTLEIQRTEQGDSAMYLCASRIDRGKGYTFGSGTRLTVV.

This clonotype occurred many times. The V call is TRBV20-1, the J call TRBJ2-7; 10 nucleotides agree with TRBD2. The CDR3 spans 15 residues. In germline, CDR1 is DFQATT, CDR2 SNEGSKA (reference sequence). V gave up 0 bases and J gave up 0 bases; unmatched junction bases: 2. The CDR3 coding sequence is TGCAGTGCTAGAGACAGCGGGGGGGGCTCCTACGAGCAGTACTTC. This gives the protein CSARDSGGGSYEQYF.

In its sample, this clonotype was seen a few times. The rearrangement joins TRBV7-6 to TRBJ1-4; possibly TRBD1 for D (5 bases). V lost 3 bases and J 0 bases, leaving 20 bases between the germline ends. CDR1 is SGHVS, CDR2 FNYEAQ, per germline. The CDR3 extends over 19 amino acids. CDR3 sequence reads: CASSFSIGRREATNEKLFF. CDR3 sequence (DNA): TGTGCCAGCAGCTTTAGTATTGGTCGCAGGGAAGCAACTAATGAAAAACTGTTTTTT.

This clonotype was seen repeatedly, ten times or more. The chain employs TRBV20-1 and TRBJ1-2; the D gene is possibly TRBD1 (5 bases). This CDR3 spans 11 amino acids. The ends were cut back, 6 bases at V and 4 bases at J, with 9 bases in the middle. Germline CDR1 and CDR2: DFQATT and SNEGSKA (reference sequence). CDR3 sequence reads: CSAQGGYGYTF. The DNA of the CDR3 is TGCAGTGCCCAGGGAGGCTATGGCTACACCTTC.

V usage is TRBV20-1 and J usage is TRBJ1-5; D is unclear. The CDR3 consists of 17 residues. CDR1 DFQATT and CDR2 SNEGSKA come from the germline V gene (reference sequence). Trimming took off 0 bases at V and 4 bases at J, with 19 bases between the two ends. The CDR3 DNA reads as TGCAGTGCTAGAGATCTGGGCGAAGGAGCATCAAATCAGCCCCAGCATTTT. This codes for CSARDLGEGASNQPQHF.

This clonotype was counted a single time. The rearrangement links TRBV29-1 to TRBJ2-5; a possible D gene is TRBD2 (6 bases). The V and J ends lost 2 bases and 0 bases respectively, with 22 bases between them. The CDR3 totals 18 residues. The germline gives CDR1 SQVTM, CDR2 ANQGSEA. The CDR3, as DNA: TGCAGCGTTGAACTAACCATCATGGCGGGGCAGTACCAAGAGACCCAGTACTTC. This translates into CSVELTIMAGQYQETQYF.

This clonotype was observed once. This chain links TRBV12-3 or TRBV12-4 with TRBJ1-1; 8 bases are a match to TRBD1. The ends lost 8 bases at V and 0 bases at J; junction bases unmatched: 5. The CDR3 sequence is 14 residues long. CDR3 sequence: CASAGTGLNTEAFF. The CDR3 nucleotides read TGTGCCAGCGCGGGGACAGGCTTGAACACTGAAGCTTTCTTT.

This clonotype appeared a single time. The rearrangement joins TRBV4-1 to TRBJ2-1; D is perhaps TRBD1 (7 bases). The V gene's germline CDR1 is MGHRA and CDR2 YSYEKL. Trimming cost V 3 bases and J 11 bases, with 23 bases left between them. This CDR3 spans 16 amino acids. The CDR3 loop is CASSQEKPGGLQKQFF. CDR3 DNA sequence: TGCGCCAGCAGCCAGGAGAAGCCAGGGGGACTTCAAAAGCAGTTCTTC.

As to this clonotype: It may be a read error: a sequence one base away is much more abundant. The V gene is TRBV5-1, the J gene TRBJ2-7; 8 nucleotides agree with TRBD2. Germline V gene sequence: CDR1 SGHRS, CDR2 YFSETQ. J was trimmed by 7 bases and V by 4 bases; bases with no gene match: 13. The CDR3 is made up of 15 amino acids. This CDR3 reads CASSPGGGLYNEQYF. CDR3 sequence (DNA): TGCGCCAGCAGCCCGGGAGGGGGTCTATACAATGAGCAGTACTTC.

The table lists this clonotype with a few counts. It may be a read error: a sequence one base away is much more abundant. This chain connects TRBV29-1 to TRBJ2-5, with D perhaps matching TRBD1 (5 bases). The CDR3 totals 14 residues. Germline V gives CDR1 SQVTM, CDR2 ANQGSEA. The V end was cut by 5 bases, the J end by 5 bases, with 18 bases between. CDR3 protein: CSVTDLAGWETQYF. In DNA, the CDR3 is TGCAGCGTTACTGATTTGGCAGGGTGGGAGACCCAGTACTTC.

This clonotype was picked up many times. The gene calls are TRBV10-3 and TRBJ2-7; D remains ambiguous. V dropped 9 bases and J dropped 2 bases, with 14 bases sitting between them. Per the germline V gene, CDR1 is ENHRY and CDR2 is SYGVKD. This CDR3 region has 13 residues. Here the CDR3 reads CAIQMYPAYEQYF. CDR3 nucleotides: TGTGCCATTCAGATGTACCCAGCCTACGAGCAGTACTTC.

Ten or more counts support this clonotype. The V call is TRBV4-1, the J call TRBJ2-5; D gene ambiguous. Germline CDR1 reads MGHRA; CDR2 reads YSYEKL. V lost 3 bases, J lost 2 bases, and 7 bases lay in between. This CDR3 region has 13 residues. In nucleotides, the CDR3 is TGCGCCAGCAGCCAGTTCGGGCAAGAGACCCAGTACTTC. Protein sequence: CASSQFGQETQYF.

This clonotype has just a few counts. The chain combines TRBV20-1 with TRBJ2-1; D is uncertain. Per germline, CDR1 DFQATT and CDR2 SNEGSKA (reference sequence). This CDR3 region has 15 residues. Trimming stripped 0 bases from V and 1 base from J, with 10 bases between. The CDR3 reads CSARDKGSSYNEQFF. CDR3 nucleotides: TGCAGTGCTAGAGATAAGGGTTCTTCCTACAATGAGCAGTTCTTC.

This clonotype has more than one count but fewer than ten. The V call is TRBV7-8, the J call TRBJ2-5; 7 nucleotides match TRBD2. CDR1 is SGHVS and CDR2 is FQNEAQ in the germline V gene. This CDR3 has 14 residues. Losses at the gene ends were 2 bases for V and 5 bases for J; bases not matched to a gene: 5. The CDR3 protein is CASSLWRGRETQYF. For the CDR3, the DNA is TGTGCCAGCAGCTTATGGCGGGGGAGGGAGACCCAGTACTTC.

Regarding this clonotype: This may be a read error: a much more frequent sequence differs by one nucleotide. The rearrangement joins TRBV29-1 to TRBJ2-5; the D call may be TRBD1 or TRBD2 (5 bases each). The better agreement between TRBJ2-7 and the DNA end casts doubt on the J call. Germline V gene data show CDR1 as SQVTM and CDR2 as ANQGSEA. The CDR3 is 13 residues long. CDR3 region: CSVDRDGGYEQYF. The CDR3 bases are TGCAGCGTTGACCGGGACGGAGGCTACGAGCAGTACTTC.

This clonotype was seen repeatedly, ten times or more. The chain employs TRBV28 and TRBJ1-2; 7 bases line up with TRBD1. Germline CDR1 is MDHEN and CDR2 is SYDVKM. The ends lost 6 bases at V and 6 bases at J; junction bases unmatched: 4. The CDR3 length is 12 residues. CDR3 protein: CASRTQGDGYTF. CDR3 nucleotide sequence: TGTGCCAGCAGAACTCAGGGGGATGGCTACACCTTC.

This clonotype was counted many times. The V gene is TRBV5-1, the J gene TRBJ2-3, with D possibly being TRBD1 (6 bases). The V end lost 3 bases, the J end lost 0 bases, and 11 bases lay between the germline ends. Germline CDR1 and CDR2: SGHRS and YFSETQ. CDR3 length: 15 residues. CDR3 residues: CASSSDRVSTDTQYF. CDR3 nucleotide sequence: TGCGCCAGCAGCTCGGACAGAGTCAGCACAGATACGCAGTATTTT.

Note on this clonotype: Germline and junction disagree at one end, which may indicate a read error. The chain has TRBV3-1 and TRBJ1-1; 7 positions agree with TRBD1. Germline lookup yields CDR1 LGHDT and CDR2 YNNKEL (reference sequence). This CDR3 has 15 amino acids. The CDR3 here is CASSLLGTANTEAFF. CDR3 coding DNA: TGCGCCAGCAGCCTCCTCGGGACAGCGAACACTGAAGCTTTCTTT.

This clonotype was counted at least ten times. This chain joins TRBV12-3 or TRBV12-4 and TRBJ1-2, with D unclear. The germline V and J ends were trimmed by 10 bases and 6 bases, with 15 bases remaining between them. CDR3 length: 12 residues. The CDR3 loop is CATYHSFDGYTF. The CDR3 DNA reads TGTGCCACCTACCATTCCTTCGATGGCTACACCTTC.

This clonotype was counted between two and nine times. This chain joins TRBV15 and TRBJ2-3, with TRBD1 as a possible D gene (6 bases). The germline CDR1 and CDR2 sequences are LNHNV and YYDKDF (reference sequence). The length of the CDR3 is 14 residues. The V gene lost 3 bases and the J gene lost 4 bases, with 11 bases spanning the gap. The CDR3, as DNA: TGTGCCACCAGCAGGGACAGCCCCCCAGATACGCAGTATTTT. Its translation is CATSRDSPPDTQYF.